What follows are 12 T cell receptor beta chains derived from one specimen sequenced in a study of vaccination and CD4 T cells after COVID-19. Treatment here: approximately 9-day PBMC culture with coronavirus spike peptide pools or control peptides (ViraFEST assay). Harvesting of the unexposed donor's CD4+ T cells predated the COVID-19 pandemic (2011-2018). Sequence data for DNA of cultured CD4+ T cells were generated by the Oncomine TCR Beta short-read assay. TCRdb re-derived calls from the PCR reads in MiXCR, one entry per CDR3 protein. This table has roughly 7,900 distinct CDR3 sequences, more than 35% appearing once. Their antigen targets remain unknown. Sequencing used CD4+ T cells from blood, cultured in vitro. Receptor source: a human donor in good health.

This clonotype was picked up a small number of times. V usage is TRBV7-9 and J usage is TRBJ2-3, with 8 bases matching TRBD2. The V gene's germline CDR1 is SEHNR and CDR2 FQNEAQ (reference sequence). CDR3 size: 14 residues. With 5 bases clipped from V and 4 bases from J, the junction kept 5 bases outside the gene matches. DNA for the CDR3: TGTGCCAGCAGCCTTAGCGGGAAAGCAGATACGCAGTATTTT. The encoded protein is CASSLSGKADTQYF.

The V and J genes are TRBV10-3 and TRBJ2-7, with D perhaps matching TRBD1 or TRBD2 (5 bases each). CDR3 length: 14 amino acids. Trimming removed 10 bases at V and 2 bases at J, with 18 bases between. CDR1 and CDR2 (germline): ENHRY, SYGVKD. The CDR3 coding sequence is TGTGCCACCATGCCCGGGGCCGGGGCCTACGAGCAGTACTTC. Amino acid sequence: CATMPGAGAYEQYF.

The chain links TRBV6-5 to TRBJ2-4; the match to TRBD1 covers 10 bases. The CDR3 has 19 residues. Germline-derived CDR1 and CDR2 are MNHEY and SVGAGI. V lost 4 bases, J lost 0 bases, and 12 bases stayed unmatched. CDR3 sequence: CASSLSGTGDHLAKNIQYF. For the CDR3, the DNA is TGTGCCAGCAGTTTATCCGGGACAGGGGACCATTTAGCCAAAAACATTCAGTACTTC.

This chain uses TRBV12-3 or TRBV12-4 with TRBJ1-6; D is unclear. The V end was cut by 7 bases, the J end by 0 bases, with 10 bases between. The CDR3 has 15 residues. This CDR3 is CASNGGSSYNSPLHF. CDR3 nucleotide sequence: TGTGCCAGCAATGGCGGTAGCTCCTATAATTCACCCCTCCACTTT.

The rearrangement links TRBV27 to TRBJ1-6; the D gene is possibly TRBD1 (5 bases). V lost 5 bases and J lost 4, with 18 bases in between. Germline V gene lookup returns CDR1 MNHEY and CDR2 SMNVEV (reference sequence). The CDR3 consists of 17 residues. This chain's CDR3 is CASSLNPRQLYNSPLHF. The CDR3 DNA follows: TGTGCCAGCAGTCTAAATCCTCGACAGCTTTATAATTCACCCCTCCACTTT.

The V call is TRBV4-1, the J call TRBJ1-5; 7 nucleotides align to TRBD1. The V gene's germline CDR1 is MGHRA and CDR2 YSYEKL. The trim removed 6 bases at V and 4 bases at J, leaving 12 bases unmatched. CDR3 length: 16 amino acids. Here the CDR3 DNA reads TGCGCCAGCAGTCCCCGCGGACAGGTAGTAAATCAGCCCCAGCATTTT. Protein sequence: CASSPRGQVVNQPQHF.

This clonotype showed up just a few times. The chain recombines TRBV7-9 with TRBJ2-7, with a tentative D call TRBD1 (6 bases). The germline V gene has CDR1 SEHNR and CDR2 FQNEAQ (reference sequence). V was clipped by 8 bases and J by 6 bases, with 26 bases between them. The CDR3 length is 16 residues. This CDR3 reads CASGRQAGWSPSEQYF. The CDR3 coding sequence is TGTGCCAGCGGCCGACAGGCTGGGTGGTCCCCGTCCGAGCAGTACTTC.

This clonotype showed up just a few times. V usage is TRBV7-8 and J usage is TRBJ1-1; D is unresolved. Trimming shortened V by 0 bases and J by 1 base, and 12 bases separated the two germline ends. The germline CDR1 and CDR2 sequences are SGHVS and FQNEAQ. The CDR3 is 16 amino acids. The CDR3 reads CASSLAGWAGNTEAFF. The DNA of the CDR3 is TGTGCCAGCAGCTTAGCGGGGTGGGCGGGGAACACTGAAGCTTTCTTT.

The V call is TRBV6-5, the J call TRBJ1-2; 9 bases agree with TRBD1. Germline V gene sequence: CDR1 MNHEY, CDR2 SVGAGI. V lost 4 bases, J lost 8 bases, and 5 bases stayed unmatched. The CDR3 consists of 13 residues. The CDR3 nucleotides are TGTGCCAGCAGTTGGACAGGGGTTCAAGGCTACACCTTC. Translating gives CASSWTGVQGYTF.

This chain uses TRBV10-3 with TRBJ1-1; D possibly corresponds to TRBD1 (5 bases). Deletions cut 6 bases from V and 0 bases from J, with 11 bases between. Germline values: CDR1 ENHRY, CDR2 SYGVKD. The CDR3 has 14 residues. CDR3 in amino acids: CAIREGRVNTEAFF. The CDR3, as DNA: TGTGCCATCAGGGAGGGGCGCGTGAACACTGAAGCTTTCTTT.

The V gene is TRBV7-9, the J gene TRBJ2-7, with 9 bases matching TRBD2. The CDR3 is 15 residues long. Germline loops: CDR1 SEHNR, CDR2 FQNEAQ (reference sequence). J gave up 3 bases and V 0 bases, and 3 bases lay outside the gene matches. The CDR3 DNA follows: TGTGCCAGCAGCTTAGCTAAAGCGGGAGGCTACGAGCAGTACTTC. This gives the protein CASSLAKAGGYEQYF.

This clonotype has only one observation. The genes are TRBV11-2 and TRBJ2-7; tentatively, D is TRBD1 (5 bases). The CDR3 spans 16 residues. Germline V gene lookup returns CDR1 SGHAT and CDR2 FQNNGV. The germline V and J ends were trimmed by 4 bases and 4 bases, with 20 bases remaining between them. This CDR3 is CASSSLSRQGQYEQYF. CDR3 sequence (DNA): TGTGCCAGCAGCTCCCTGAGTAGGCAGGGTCAATACGAGCAGTACTTC. Supplemented by reference TRBV11-2 and TRBJ2-7, the full variable domain reads EAGVAQSPRYKIIEKRQSVAFWCNPISGHATLYWYQQILGQGPKLLIQFQNNGVVDDSQLPKDRFSAERLKGVDSTLKIQPAKLEDSAVYLCASSSLSRQGQYEQYFGPGTRLTVT.